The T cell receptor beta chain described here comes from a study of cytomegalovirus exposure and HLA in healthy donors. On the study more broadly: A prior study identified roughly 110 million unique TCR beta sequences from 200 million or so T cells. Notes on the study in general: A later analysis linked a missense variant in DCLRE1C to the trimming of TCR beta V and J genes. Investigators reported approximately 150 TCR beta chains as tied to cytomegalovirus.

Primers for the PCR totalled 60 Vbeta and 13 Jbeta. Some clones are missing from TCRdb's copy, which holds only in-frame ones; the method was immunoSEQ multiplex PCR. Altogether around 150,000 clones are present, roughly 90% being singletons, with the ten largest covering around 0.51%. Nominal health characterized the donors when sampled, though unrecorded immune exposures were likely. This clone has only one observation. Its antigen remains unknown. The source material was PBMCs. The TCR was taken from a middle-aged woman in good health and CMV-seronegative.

CDR3 nucleotide sequence: TGCAGCGTTGGGGGGGGCTCTGGAAACACCATATATTTT. Protein sequence: CSVGGGSGNTIYF. This chain connects TRBV29-1 to TRBJ1-3, with a possible D match to TRBD1 (5 bases). V lost 4 bases, J lost 0 bases, and 7 bases lay in between. The germline CDR1 and CDR2 sequences are SQVTM and ANQGSEA. The CDR3 consists of 13 residues.